Below are 9 T cell receptor beta chains sequenced from a single sample in a study of post-analysis software for immune sequencing data. Overall study results and limits: Four or five TRBV segments, TRBV5-6, TRBV5-1 and TRBV20-1 among them, were found more frequent in patients than controls.

These TCRs' antigens remain unknown. Prepared TCR beta cDNA libraries contained unique molecular identifiers. TCRdb called the PCR reads again in MiXCR, with one record for every CDR3 protein. This table holds about 540,000 distinct CDR3 sequences, 30% to 40% found once. Sequenced material: blood. The receptors were gathered from a girl aged 2 to 17 with multiple sclerosis.

V is TRBV20-1 and J is TRBJ2-7; D is unresolved. With 6 bases removed from V and 1 base from J, the gap between germline ends came to 10 bases. The length of the CDR3 is 12 residues. Looked up from germline, CDR1 is DFQATT and CDR2 is SNEGSKA (reference sequence). Here the CDR3 reads CSAIGPSYEQYF. The CDR3 nucleotides are TGCAGTGCCATTGGTCCTTCCTACGAGCAGTACTTC.

This clonotype was seen only a few times. The gene calls are TRBV10-2 and TRBJ1-5; D is possibly TRBD1 (5 bases). The CDR3 totals 13 residues. The germline V gene has CDR1 WSHSY and CDR2 SAAADI. Trimming left V 6 bases short and J 5 bases short, with 11 bases between. CDR3 nucleotide sequence: TGCGCCAGCAGGACAGAGCCGGATCAGCCCCAGCATTTT. This translates into CASRTEPDQPQHF.

The chain recombines TRBV29-1 with TRBJ2-1; possible D gene TRBD2, 6 bases. The V end was cut by 4 bases, the J end by 0 bases, with 13 bases between. CDR1 and CDR2 (germline): SQVTM, ANQGSEA. This CDR3 spans 15 amino acids. The CDR3: CSVGWGGVSYNEQFF. CDR3 nucleotide sequence: TGCAGCGTTGGTTGGGGCGGGGTCTCCTACAATGAGCAGTTCTTC.

This clonotype was picked up a small number of times. This sequence joins TRBV6-4 and TRBJ1-2; D is unresolved. The V gene's germline CDR1 is MRHNA and CDR2 SNTAGT. CDR3 length: 15 residues. V was shortened by 0 bases and J by 3 bases, with 11 bases between the two germline ends. The CDR3 DNA reads TGTGCCAGCAGTGACTCGCCAGGACGCGACTATGGCTACACCTTC. It yields the protein CASSDSPGRDYGYTF.

The genes are TRBV28 and TRBJ2-7; D not certain. CDR1 and CDR2 (germline): MDHEN, SYDVKM. V shed 7 bases and J shed 6 bases, with 19 bases lying between them. The CDR3 consists of 14 residues. CDR3 amino acids: CASTPGRLRVEQYF. The CDR3 DNA reads as TGTGCCAGCACCCCGGGTAGGCTTCGGGTCGAGCAGTACTTC.

This clonotype was counted only a few times. The CDR3 reads CASSRTGVHEQYF. CDR3 in DNA: TGTGCCAGCAGTCGGACAGGGGTCCACGAGCAGTACTTC. The chain uses TRBV6-5 and TRBJ2-7; the match to TRBD1 covers 9 bases. The CDR3 length is 13 residues. The junction had 4 bases not matched to a gene; V was cut back by 5 bases and J by 5 bases. CDR1 MNHEY and CDR2 SVGAGI come from the germline V gene.

With regard to this clonotype: A read error may produce the germline difference seen at one junction end. This rearrangement joins TRBV12-3 or TRBV12-4 to TRBJ2-3; no definite D call. The CDR3 spans 13 residues. The CDR3 DNA reads as TGTGCCAGCAGACGTGACGATGCAGATGCGCAATATTTT. Its translation: CASRRDDADAQYF.

This clonotype showed up just a few times. V usage is TRBV7-2 and J usage is TRBJ2-3, with TRBD2 matching 8 bases. Germline V gene sequence: CDR1 SGHTA, CDR2 FQGNSA. With 1 base clipped from V and 0 bases from J, the junction kept 9 bases outside the gene matches. The CDR3 length is 18 residues. This chain's CDR3 is CASSLVVRGGPSTDTQYF. The DNA of the CDR3 is TGTGCCAGCAGCTTAGTAGTCCGGGGGGGCCCTAGCACAGATACGCAGTATTTT.

J is TRBJ2-1 and V is TRBV3-1, with 7 nucleotides matching TRBD1. Germline CDR1 reads LGHDT; CDR2 reads YNNKEL (reference sequence). This CDR3 has 13 amino acids. The V gene end was trimmed by 5 bases and the J gene end by 6 bases; junction bases not matched to a gene: 4. CDR3 sequence reads: CASSRNRGNEQFF. CDR3 DNA: TGTGCCAGCAGCAGAAACAGGGGCAATGAGCAGTTCTTC.